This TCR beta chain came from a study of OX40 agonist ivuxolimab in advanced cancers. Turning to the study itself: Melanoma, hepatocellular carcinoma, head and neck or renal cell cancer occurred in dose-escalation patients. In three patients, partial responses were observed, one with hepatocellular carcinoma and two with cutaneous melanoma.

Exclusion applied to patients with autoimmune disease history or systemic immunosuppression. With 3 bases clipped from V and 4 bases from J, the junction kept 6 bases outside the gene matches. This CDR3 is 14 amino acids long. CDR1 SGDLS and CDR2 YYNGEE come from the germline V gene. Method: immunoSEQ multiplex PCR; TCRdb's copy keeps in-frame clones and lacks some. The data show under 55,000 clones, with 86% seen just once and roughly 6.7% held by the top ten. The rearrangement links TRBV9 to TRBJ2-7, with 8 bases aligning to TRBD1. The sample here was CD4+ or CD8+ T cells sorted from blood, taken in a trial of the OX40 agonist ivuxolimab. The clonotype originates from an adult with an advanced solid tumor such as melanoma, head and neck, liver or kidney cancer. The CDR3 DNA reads TGTGCCAGCAGCGGACCAGGGGGCGCATACGAGCAGTACTTC. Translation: CASSGPGGAYEQYF.